The 30 T cell receptor beta chains reported below all come from one sample, sequenced in a study of CD8 T cells in ankylosing spondylitis. TCRdb redid the calling of the 5' RACE reads with MiXCR, one entry per CDR3 protein. The sample consists of under 150,000 distinct CDR3 sequences, roughly 13% of them appearing once. Material: blood, either unsorted or a sorted T cell fraction (not recorded which). The receptors originated from a female donor with ankylosing spondylitis or in good health (not recorded which).

This chain uses TRBV5-1 with TRBJ2-5; D might be TRBD1 (5 bases). The CDR3 consists of 13 residues. The germline V and J ends were trimmed by 7 bases and 2 bases, with 12 bases remaining between them. CDR1 and CDR2 from the germline V gene are SGHRS and YFSETQ. CDR3 residues: CASRRRTQETQYF. The CDR3 DNA is TGCGCCAGCCGCCGTAGGACACAAGAGACCCAGTACTTC.

The chain is built from TRBV2 and TRBJ2-5, with D perhaps assigned TRBD1 or TRBD2 (5 bases each). Germline V lookup: CDR1 SNHLY, CDR2 FYNNEI. CDR3 length: 13 amino acids. Trimming took off 6 bases at V and 6 bases at J, with 14 bases between the two ends. In DNA form, the CDR3 reads TGTGCCAGCAGGGGGACGGGTCAAAAGACCCAGTACTTC. Its translation: CASRGTGQKTQYF.

Note on this clonotype: At one end, the junction sequence differs from germline, possibly due to a read error. The V call is TRBV5-1, the J call TRBJ2-1, with no clear D. CDR1 is SGHRS, CDR2 YFSETQ, per germline. The CDR3 loop spans 14 amino acids. This CDR3 reads CANSSRRRHVEQFF. CDR3 sequence (DNA): TGCGCCAACAGCTCTCGACGGAGACATGTTGAGCAGTTCTTC. The whole variable domain, filled in from reference TRBV5-1 and TRBJ2-1, reads KAGVTQTPRYLIKTRGQQVTLSCSPISGHRSVSWYQQTPGQGLQFLFEYFSETQRNKGNFPGRFSGRQFSNSRSEMNVSTLELGDSALYLCANSSRRRHVEQFFGPGTRLTVL.

This clonotype has ten or more counts. The rearrangement joins TRBV5-1 to TRBJ2-7; D is undetermined. The V gene's germline CDR1 is SGHRS and CDR2 YFSETQ. Trimming pared 3 bases from V and 5 bases from J, leaving 12 bases between. The CDR3 consists of 13 residues. For the CDR3, the DNA is TGCGCCAGCAGCTACCTTGGGCAGAACGAGCAGTACTTC. It specifies CASSYLGQNEQYF.

This clonotype was seen a handful of times. The chain carries TRBV21-1 and TRBJ2-2; TRBD2 reflects the table's D call only, with no check against the DNA. TRBV21-1 is given as a pseudogene. The CDR3 length is 15 residues. The CDR3 loop is CASMVFGRDTGELFF. For the CDR3, the DNA is TGTGCCAGCATGGTTTTCGGGCGGGACACCGGGGAGCTGTTTTTT.

This clonotype showed up many times. The chain links TRBV19 to TRBJ1-1; 7 nucleotides align to TRBD1. The germline gives CDR1 LNHDA, CDR2 SQIVND (reference sequence). Trimming at V came to 3 bases and at J to 3 bases, leaving 1 base not matched to a gene. The CDR3 is made up of 13 amino acids. In DNA form, the CDR3 reads TGTGCCAGTAGTATGGGACAGTACACTGAAGCTTTCTTT. Translated: CASSMGQYTEAFF.

This clonotype was recorded at least ten times. The V call is TRBV7-9, the J call TRBJ2-3; D call uncertain. Germline V gene sequence: CDR1 SEHNR, CDR2 FQNEAQ (reference sequence). V lost 4 bases to trimming and J lost 4 bases, with 15 bases between them. This CDR3 is 15 amino acids long. CDR3 sequence (DNA): TGTGCCAGCAGCTCGACGGGTATTTGGGCAGATACGCAGTATTTT. Protein product: CASSSTGIWADTQYF.

This clonotype was seen once. The V and J genes are TRBV2 and TRBJ2-5; either TRBD1 or TRBD2 may fit D (5 bases each). The CDR3 extends over 15 amino acids. With 6 bases removed from V and 1 base from J, the gap between germline ends came to 15 bases. The V gene's germline CDR1 is SNHLY and CDR2 FYNNEI. The CDR3 DNA reads TGTGCCAGCAGCTGGTCCACAGGAGGCCAAGAGACCCAGTACTTC. Amino acid sequence: CASSWSTGGQETQYF.

The rearrangement links TRBV30 to TRBJ2-5, with D unresolved. This CDR3 is 13 amino acids long. The germline V gene has CDR1 GTSNPN and CDR2 SVGIG (reference sequence). Trimming took off 2 bases at V and 2 bases at J, with 9 bases between the two ends. The CDR3 loop is CAWSFAAQETQYF. The CDR3 DNA sequence: TGTGCCTGGAGTTTTGCGGCACAAGAGACCCAGTACTTC.

In its sample, this clonotype was seen a few times. The rearrangement joins TRBV5-1 to TRBJ1-3; tentative D call: TRBD1 (5 bases). There are 16 residues in the CDR3. Deletions cut 3 bases from V and 0 bases from J, with 13 bases between. Germline lookup yields CDR1 SGHRS and CDR2 YFSETQ. The CDR3 reads CASSSNAGTSGNTIYF. The CDR3 DNA reads TGCGCCAGCAGCTCAAATGCCGGGACCTCTGGAAACACCATATATTTT.

V usage is TRBV7-8 and J usage is TRBJ2-5; TRBD2 agrees at 10 bases. V dropped 1 base and J dropped 3; count of bases not matched to a gene: 2. The CDR3 is 15 residues long. The germline V gene encodes CDR1 SGHVS and CDR2 FQNEAQ. For the CDR3, the DNA is TGTGCCAGCAGCTTAGTTGGACTAGCGGAAGAGACCCAGTACTTC. Its translation is CASSLVGLAEETQYF.

The sample holds a few counts of this clonotype. The rearrangement uses TRBV6-1 and TRBJ2-2; 8 bases align to TRBD2. With 9 bases clipped from V and 6 bases from J, the junction kept 9 bases outside the gene matches. Germline assignment: CDR1 MNHNS and CDR2 SASEGT. The CDR3 sequence is 14 residues long. CDR3 sequence reads: CASSAGVSAGELFF. Here the CDR3 DNA reads TGTGCCAGTTCAGCGGGAGTGTCTGCCGGGGAGCTGTTTTTT.

This clonotype was seen a handful of times. This rearrangement joins TRBV11-2 to TRBJ2-5; D unresolved. Germline V gives CDR1 SGHAT, CDR2 FQNNGV. V lost 2 bases to trimming and J lost 5 bases, with 3 bases between them. The CDR3 runs 11 residues. The CDR3 protein is CASSLIETQYF. For the CDR3, the DNA is TGTGCCAGCAGCTTAATTGAGACCCAGTACTTC.

This clonotype occurred a few times. This rearrangement joins TRBV5-4 to TRBJ2-1; TRBD1 might be the D (6 bases). Germline V lookup: CDR1 SGHNT, CDR2 YYREEE (reference sequence). The germline V and J ends were trimmed by 5 bases and 0 bases, with 12 bases remaining between them. CDR3 length: 15 residues. The CDR3 region has the DNA TGTGCCAGCAGTTTACAGGGCAGCTCCTACAATGAGCAGTTCTTC. It is translated as CASSLQGSSYNEQFF.

The genes are TRBV24-1 and TRBJ2-7; no reliable D call. V lost 4 bases, J lost 3 bases, and 9 bases lay in between. Germline V gives CDR1 KGHDR, CDR2 SFDVKD. This CDR3 comprises 13 residues. CDR3 DNA sequence: TGTGCCACCAGTGACGGGCAGTACTACGAGCAGTACTTC. Its protein product is CATSDGQYYEQYF.

This clonotype was recorded at least ten times. V is TRBV29-1 and J is TRBJ1-5; 7 bases agree with TRBD1. There are 13 residues in the CDR3. V lost 6 bases to trimming and J lost 2 bases; unmatched junction nucleotides: 4. The germline CDR1 and CDR2 sequences are SQVTM and ANQGSEA. The CDR3 protein is CSVDTGGNQPQHF. CDR3 in DNA: TGCAGCGTGGATACAGGGGGCAATCAGCCCCAGCATTTT.

A few counts support this clonotype. The chain carries TRBV7-2 and TRBJ2-2, with D possibly matching TRBD1 (6 bases). This CDR3 is built from 16 residues. From germline, CDR1 is SGHTA and CDR2 FQGNSA. Deletions cut 5 bases from V and 5 bases from J, with 18 bases between. For the CDR3, the DNA is TGTGCCAGCAGCCGCAAGGGGCAGGGGTTGACCGGGGAGCTGTTTTTT. This encodes CASSRKGQGLTGELFF.

There are a few counts of this clonotype. The gene calls are TRBV20-1 and TRBJ2-7; a possible D gene is TRBD2 (5 bases). The CDR3 covers 14 residues. CDR1 is DFQATT and CDR2 is SNEGSKA in the germline V gene (reference sequence). Trimming removed 6 bases from V and 2 bases from J, with 17 bases in between. The CDR3 DNA follows: TGCAGTGCCCAACCGGGATTTACAACCTACGAGCAGTACTTC. Translating gives CSAQPGFTTYEQYF.

This clonotype has ten or more counts. The V call is TRBV12-3 or TRBV12-4, the J call TRBJ2-1; 12 nucleotides agree with TRBD2. J was trimmed by 4 bases and V by 3 bases; bases with no gene match: 4. This CDR3 has 16 amino acids. CDR3 residues: CASSFRLAGVYNEQFF. In DNA, the CDR3 is TGTGCCAGCAGTTTTCGACTAGCGGGGGTTTACAATGAGCAGTTCTTC.

Note on this clonotype: One end of the junction does not line up with germline, which may come from a read error. The CDR3 sequence is CASSPSEGGQGTQYF. In nucleotides, the CDR3 is TGTGCCAGCAGTCCCAGTGAGGGGGGACAAGGGACCCAGTACTTC. The J gene is TRBJ2-5, the V gene TRBV27; possibly TRBD1 or TRBD2 for D (6 bases each). Germline CDR1 MNHEY, CDR2 SMNVEV (reference sequence). The length of the CDR3 is 15 residues.

The genes are TRBV28 and TRBJ2-7; tentative D call: TRBD1 (5 bases). V gave up 7 bases and J gave up 6 bases, with 16 bases separating them. The CDR3 contains 13 residues. CDR1 is MDHEN, CDR2 SYDVKM, per germline. This chain's CDR3 is CASTETLGREQYF. The DNA of the CDR3 is TGTGCCAGCACTGAAACCCTGGGGCGCGAGCAGTACTTC.

This clonotype has just a few counts. The chain carries TRBV28 and TRBJ2-7; either TRBD1 or TRBD2 may fit D (6 bases each). The V and J ends lost 7 bases and 1 base respectively, with 14 bases between them. The CDR3 totals 14 residues. Germline V gene lookup returns CDR1 MDHEN and CDR2 SYDVKM. As DNA, the CDR3 is TGTGCCAGCACCATTGGGGGGACATCCTACGAGCAGTACTTC. Its protein product is CASTIGGTSYEQYF.

This clonotype was picked up many times. V usage is TRBV5-6 and J usage is TRBJ2-7; the D call may be TRBD1 or TRBD2 (5 bases each). V lost 4 bases, J lost 6 bases, and 11 bases lay in between. CDR3 length: 12 amino acids. Germline CDR1 is SGHDT and CDR2 is YYEEEE. In nucleotides, the CDR3 is TGTGCCAGCAGCCCGTGGGGGAGCGAGCAGTACTTC. Its translation: CASSPWGSEQYF.

This clonotype appeared a few times. The chain uses TRBV4-1 and TRBJ2-1; 8 nucleotides align to TRBD1. Unmatched junction bases numbered 1, after V lost 4 bases and J lost 8 bases. Germline CDR1 reads MGHRA; CDR2 reads YSYEKL. There are 12 residues in the CDR3. CDR3 nucleotide sequence: TGCGCCAGCAGCCCAGGGGGCGATGAGCAGTTCTTC. Encoded protein: CASSPGGDEQFF.

This clonotype came up a few times. The chain has TRBV6-2 or TRBV6-3 and TRBJ2-5, with 8 bases that match TRBD1. CDR3 length equals 15 residues. Germline CDR1 MNHEY, CDR2 SVGEGT. With V trimmed by 4 bases and J by 5 bases, 9 bases remained unmatched. CDR3 sequence: CASSSYSTGDETQYF. The CDR3 coding sequence is TGTGCCAGCAGTTCGTACTCGACAGGGGACGAGACCCAGTACTTC.

This clonotype was detected many times. The J gene is TRBJ2-3, the V gene TRBV10-3; 7 bases match TRBD1. The germline gives CDR1 ENHRY, CDR2 SYGVKD. This CDR3 contains 17 residues. With V trimmed by 3 bases and J by 2 bases, 11 bases remained unmatched. The CDR3 DNA follows: TGTGCCATCAGTGACCCACGGTCACAGGGGCCCACAGATACGCAGTATTTT. It codes for CAISDPRSQGPTDTQYF.

The table lists this clonotype with a few counts. This rearrangement joins TRBV20-1 to TRBJ1-5; D perhaps matches TRBD1 (5 bases). Germline V gives CDR1 DFQATT, CDR2 SNEGSKA (reference sequence). The CDR3 runs 13 residues. Trimming cost V 7 bases and J 3 bases, with 13 bases left between them. CDR3: CSVYRGYNQPQHF. CDR3 coding DNA: TGCAGTGTTTATAGGGGTTACAATCAGCCCCAGCATTTT.

The V and J genes are TRBV5-1 and TRBJ1-1, with 9 bases lining up with TRBD1. Germline V lookup: CDR1 SGHRS, CDR2 YFSETQ. The length of the CDR3 is 15 residues. V shed 4 bases and J 1 base; nucleotides not matched to a gene: 5. CDR3 bases: TGCGCCAGCAGCGCCGGACAGGGGACGAACACTGAAGCTTTCTTT. Its protein is CASSAGQGTNTEAFF.

As for this clonotype: A read error may be the cause here, since a much bigger clone is one base away. The chain recombines TRBV10-3 with TRBJ2-5; D not certain. CDR3 length: 11 amino acids. Germline loops: CDR1 ENHRY, CDR2 SYGVKD. Trimming stripped 3 bases from V and 5 bases from J, with 4 bases between. This chain's CDR3 is CAISDRETQYF. As DNA, the CDR3 is TGTGCCATCAGTGATCGGGAGACCCAGTACTTC.

This clonotype was detected only a few times. The CDR3 region is CASSLMGGNTQYF. The CDR3 DNA is TGTGCCAGCAGCCTAATGGGTGGAAATACGCAGTATTTT. The rearrangement links TRBV3-1 to TRBJ2-3; unclear D gene. Trimming stripped 4 bases from V and 7 bases from J, with 12 bases between. CDR1 is LGHDT, CDR2 YNNKEL, per germline (reference sequence). The CDR3 is made up of 13 amino acids.